This TCR beta chain was captured in a study of OX40 agonist ivuxolimab in advanced cancers. Study information: The study enrolled dose-escalation patients with hepatocellular carcinoma, melanoma, renal cell or head and neck cancer.

CDR1 is MGHRA and CDR2 is YSYEKL in the germline V gene. V lost 0 bases and J lost 7; bases outside the gene matches: 14. CDR3 size: 18 residues. Method: immunoSEQ multiplex PCR; TCRdb's copy keeps in-frame clones and lacks some. The table includes roughly 120,000 clones, approximately 89% detected once. Source: CD4+ or CD8+ T cells sorted from blood, taken in a trial of the OX40 agonist ivuxolimab. The V call is TRBV4-1, the J call TRBJ2-7; 11 bases line up with TRBD2. The TCR comes from an adult with an advanced solid tumor such as melanoma, head and neck, liver or kidney cancer. CDR3 sequence reads: CASSQEIRRRASGREQYF. DNA of the CDR3: TGCGCCAGCAGCCAAGAAATCCGCCGCAGGGCTAGCGGGAGGGAGCAGTACTTC.